What follows describes a single T cell receptor (beta chain). The data derive from a study of T cell responses to AZD1222 COVID-19 vaccine. Germline CDR1 and CDR2: MNHEY and SVGAGI. Trimming removed 2 bases from V and 4 bases from J; junction bases left unmatched: 4. CDR3 length: 15 amino acids. This table comes from immunoSEQ multiplex PCR, and its TCRdb copy is limited to in-frame clones, with some not included. The sample contains some 200,000 clones, approximately 94% of which appear only once. The sequences come from peripheral blood, collected 28 days after the second dose of the MenACWY control vaccine. The chain employs TRBV6-5 and TRBJ1-2; 10 positions agree with TRBD1. The receptor's source is an adult who received the MenACWY meningococcal vaccine as a control. The chain's CDR3 is CASSYRDRGSYGYTF. The CDR3 DNA is TGTGCCAGCAGTTACAGGGACAGGGGCTCCTATGGCTACACCTTC.